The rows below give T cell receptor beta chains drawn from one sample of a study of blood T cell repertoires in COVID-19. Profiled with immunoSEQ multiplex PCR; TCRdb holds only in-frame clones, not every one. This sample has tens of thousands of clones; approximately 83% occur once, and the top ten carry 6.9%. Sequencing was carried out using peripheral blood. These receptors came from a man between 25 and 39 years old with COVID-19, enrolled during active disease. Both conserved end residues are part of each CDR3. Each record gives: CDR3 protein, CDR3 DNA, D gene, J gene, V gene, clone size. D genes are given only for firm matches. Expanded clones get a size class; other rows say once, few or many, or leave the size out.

cdr3_aa: CASSQGGQGLYGYTF; cdr3_nt: TGCGCCAGCAGCCAAGGGGGACAGGGACTTTATGGCTACACCTTC; d_call: TRBD1; j_call: TRBJ1-2; v_call: TRBV4-1; clone_size: NA
cdr3_aa: CASSSLAGGQDEQFF; cdr3_nt: TGTGCCAGCAGCTCCTTAGCGGGAGGGCAGGATGAGCAGTTCTTC; d_call: TRBD2; j_call: TRBJ2-1; v_call: TRBV7-9; clone_size: NA
cdr3_aa: CATSRDRLREGDNEQFF; cdr3_nt: TGTGCCACCAGCAGAGATCGGTTGCGGGAGGGGGACAATGAGCAGTTCTTC; d_call: TRBD2; j_call: TRBJ2-1; v_call: TRBV15; clone_size: NA
cdr3_aa: CASSYGTGGDTQYF; cdr3_nt: TGTGCCAGCAGTTACGGGACAGGGGGAGATACGCAGTATTTT; d_call: TRBD1; j_call: TRBJ2-3; v_call: TRBV7-2; clone_size: NA
cdr3_aa: CASSTEGGIQETQYF; cdr3_nt: TGTGCCAGTAGTACGGAGGGAGGGATCCAAGAGACCCAGTACTTC; d_call: TRBD2; j_call: TRBJ2-5; v_call: TRBV19; clone_size: NA
cdr3_aa: CASSLVGARNYGYTF; cdr3_nt: TGTGCCAGCAGCTTGGTGGGGGCGAGAAACTATGGCTACACCTTC; d_call: NA; j_call: TRBJ1-2; v_call: TRBV5-6; clone_size: NA
cdr3_aa: CASSFDSNYGYTF; cdr3_nt: TGTGCCAGCAGCTTTGACAGCAACTATGGCTACACCTTC; d_call: NA; j_call: TRBJ1-2; v_call: TRBV7-9; clone_size: few
cdr3_aa: CASRPTGNTEAFF; cdr3_nt: TGTGCCAGCAGGCCTACTGGGAACACTGAAGCTTTCTTT; d_call: NA; j_call: TRBJ1-1; v_call: TRBV6-5; clone_size: NA
cdr3_aa: CASSIRQGYLLF; cdr3_nt: TGTGCCAGTAGTATCCGACAGGGGTATCTCCTTTTT; d_call: TRBD1; j_call: TRBJ2-2; v_call: TRBV19; clone_size: NA
cdr3_aa: CASKVRGPGFSGANVLTF; cdr3_nt: TGTGCCAGTAAGGTCAGGGGCCCAGGATTCTCTGGGGCCAACGTCCTGACTTTC; d_call: NA; j_call: TRBJ2-6; v_call: TRBV19; clone_size: NA
cdr3_aa: CASRRSAGGANTGELFF; cdr3_nt: TGCGCCAGCAGGAGGTCGGCGGGAGGTGCGAACACCGGGGAGCTGTTTTTT; d_call: TRBD2; j_call: TRBJ2-2; v_call: TRBV4-1; clone_size: NA
cdr3_aa: CASSLGGTGVSPLHF; cdr3_nt: TGTGCCAGCAGTTTAGGGGGGACAGGGGTCTCACCCCTCCACTTT; d_call: TRBD1; j_call: TRBJ1-6; v_call: TRBV27; clone_size: NA
cdr3_aa: CATLTGGGYEQYF; cdr3_nt: TGTGCCACCTTAACAGGGGGCGGCTACGAGCAGTACTTC; d_call: TRBD1; j_call: TRBJ2-7; v_call: TRBV10-3; clone_size: NA
cdr3_aa: CASSLGREVYNEQFF; cdr3_nt: TGCGCCAGCAGCTTGGGTCGGGAGGTCTACAATGAGCAGTTCTTC; d_call: TRBD2; j_call: TRBJ2-1; v_call: TRBV5-1; clone_size: NA
cdr3_aa: CASSHYADGGRAYNEQFF; cdr3_nt: TGTGCCAGCAGTCATTACGCCGACGGGGGACGCGCCTACAATGAGCAGTTCTTC; d_call: NA; j_call: TRBJ2-1; v_call: TRBV28; clone_size: NA